The 20 T cell receptor beta chains listed next were all sequenced from one sample in a study of beta chain features in type 1 diabetes. Study results and limitations: Among all four CD4+ subsets, Type 1 diabetes patients had TCRB CDR3s that were moderately but significantly shorter.

These TCRs' antigens remain unknown. Every bit of the isolated RNA underwent reverse transcription, so sequencing read expressed TCRB transcripts. The protocol was immunoSEQ multiplex PCR, while the TCRdb copy is restricted to in-frame clones and leaves out a portion. The sample lists roughly 160,000 clones, less than 9.5% seen once, with roughly 1% in the top ten. Material: central memory CD4+ T cells from blood. All receptors derive from a woman aged 40 to 55 with type 1 diabetes.

The genes are TRBV4-3 and TRBJ1-4, with 12 nucleotides matching TRBD1. CDR1 is LGHNA, CDR2 YSLEER, per germline. V was pared by 2 bases and J by 10 bases, with 5 bases of the junction left unmatched. The CDR3 runs 15 residues. The CDR3 DNA sequence: TGCGCCAGCAGCCAACTGGGACAGGGGGCCCGAAAACTGTTTTTT. It encodes CASSQLGQGARKLFF.

The V and J genes are TRBV5-1 and TRBJ2-7; maybe TRBD1 (6 bases). Germline CDR1 SGHRS, CDR2 YFSETQ. V dropped 0 bases and J dropped 4 bases, with 8 bases sitting between them. The CDR3 extends over 13 amino acids. The CDR3 protein is CASSLGTGYEQYF. The CDR3 DNA sequence: TGCGCCAGCAGCTTGGGAACAGGGTACGAGCAGTACTTC.

This clone was seen only a few times. Written as DNA, the CDR3 is TGTGCCTTCCAACAGTGGGATCAGCCCCAGCATTTT. It encodes CAFQQWDQPQHF. This chain joins TRBV30 and TRBJ1-5, with D unresolved. The CDR3 spans 12 residues. Trimming removed 7 bases from V and 5 bases from J, with 12 bases in between. Germline V gene sequence: CDR1 GTSNPN, CDR2 SVGIG (reference sequence).

In this sample, this clone turned up a few times. The genes are TRBV19 and TRBJ1-1; 10 positions agree with TRBD1. Trimming removed 8 bases from V and 6 bases from J; junction bases left unmatched: 9. The CDR3 runs 14 residues. CDR1 and CDR2 from the germline V gene are LNHDA and SQIVND (reference sequence). DNA for the CDR3: TGTGCCAGTCTCCCGGGACAGGGGAAGGCTGAAGCTTTCTTT. Amino acid sequence: CASLPGQGKAEAFF.

The chain links TRBV6-6 to TRBJ2-1; the match to TRBD1 covers 11 bases. Germline V gives CDR1 MNHNY, CDR2 SVGAGI (reference sequence). The CDR3 sequence is 15 residues long. V lost 9 bases, J lost 6 bases, and 10 bases stayed unmatched. In DNA, the CDR3 is TGTGCCAGTACGATTGGGGGGACAGGGGGCAATGAGCAGTTCTTC. Its protein is CASTIGGTGGNEQFF.

This clone was detected only a few times. This chain links TRBV2 with TRBJ1-6; D may be TRBD1 (6 bases). Germline-derived CDR1 and CDR2 are SNHLY and FYNNEI. The V end was cut by 2 bases, the J end by 5 bases, with 10 bases between. The CDR3 is 15 amino acids. As DNA, the CDR3 is TGTGCCAGCAGTGAACAGGGGACGGATAATTCACCCCTCCACTTT. This codes for CASSEQGTDNSPLHF.

The CDR3 DNA sequence: TGTGCCAGCAGCTTAAGGGCCTCGAGCACTGAAGCTTTCTTT. Its translation is CASSLRASSTEAFF. The rearrangement joins TRBV7-3 to TRBJ1-1; D call uncertain. The CDR3 is made up of 14 amino acids. Germline V gives CDR1 SGHTA, CDR2 FQGTGA. The V end was cut by 1 base, the J end by 4 bases, with 10 bases between.

This rearrangement joins TRBV6-6 to TRBJ2-7, with 8 bases lining up with TRBD1. V was pared by 6 bases and J by 7 bases, with 11 bases of the junction left unmatched. The CDR3 sequence is 14 residues long. Germline V lookup: CDR1 MNHNY, CDR2 SVGAGI (reference sequence). The CDR3 protein is CASRFRDRWEEQYF. DNA of the CDR3: TGTGCCAGCAGGTTCCGGGACAGGTGGGAAGAGCAGTACTTC.

This sequence joins TRBV18 and TRBJ1-5, with 10 bases lining up with TRBD1. Germline CDR1 KGHSH, CDR2 LQKENI. V gave up 4 bases and J gave up 4 bases; unmatched junction bases: 7. The CDR3 is 16 amino acids. The CDR3 DNA is TGTGCCAGCTCACAAACGACAGGGGGCCGGAATCAGCCCCAGCATTTT. Its protein is CASSQTTGGRNQPQHF.

This clone was seen repeatedly, ten times or more. The chain is built from TRBV7-9 and TRBJ1-5; no definite D call. The CDR3 totals 12 residues. Trimming shortened V by 6 bases and J by 0 bases, and 3 bases separated the two germline ends. Germline V gene sequence: CDR1 SEHNR, CDR2 FQNEAQ (reference sequence). The chain's CDR3 is CASRYSNQPQHF. The DNA for the CDR3 is TGTGCCAGCAGATATAGCAATCAGCCCCAGCATTTT.

The V call is TRBV5-4, the J call TRBJ1-1; the D gene is possibly TRBD1 (6 bases). V lost 2 bases to trimming and J lost 4 bases, with 15 bases between them. This CDR3 spans 15 amino acids. Germline CDR1 SGHNT, CDR2 YYREEE (reference sequence). As DNA, the CDR3 is TGTGCCAGCAGCTTCGTAACAGGGCCGGGCACTGAAGCTTTCTTT. Translation gives CASSFVTGPGTEAFF.

There are a few counts of this clone. The gene calls are TRBV27 and TRBJ2-7; unclear D gene. Per the germline V gene, CDR1 is MNHEY and CDR2 is SMNVEV (reference sequence). With 3 bases removed from V and 0 bases from J, the gap between germline ends came to 9 bases. The CDR3 length is 14 residues. CDR3 nucleotide sequence: TGTGCCAGCAGTTTCAGTTTCCCCTCCTACGAGCAGTACTTC. Translated: CASSFSFPSYEQYF.

The chain uses TRBV11-2 and TRBJ1-1, with a tentative D call TRBD1 (5 bases). V lost 3 bases, J lost 1 base, and 9 bases lay in between. The CDR3 consists of 14 residues. In germline, CDR1 is SGHAT, CDR2 FQNNGV. This CDR3 is CASSFPGGNTEAFF. The CDR3 DNA reads as TGTGCCAGCAGCTTCCCCGGGGGGAACACTGAAGCTTTCTTT.

This clone has just a few counts. The CDR3 nucleotides are TGTGCCAGCAGGACGGCCGGAGGAGCAGATACGCAGTATTTT. Its translation is CASRTAGGADTQYF. The chain uses TRBV7-3 and TRBJ2-3, with D perhaps matching TRBD2 (5 bases). The CDR3 runs to 14 residues. Per the germline V gene, CDR1 is SGHTA and CDR2 is FQGTGA. V dropped 6 bases and J dropped 4 bases, with 14 bases sitting between them.

The chain recombines TRBV7-8 with TRBJ2-6; D is ambiguous. Between the trimmed V and J ends, which lost 3 bases and 0 bases, there was a span of 9 bases. CDR1 is SGHVS and CDR2 is FQNEAQ in the germline V gene. The CDR3 consists of 16 residues. The CDR3 DNA reads TGTGCCAGCAGCTTCCTCTCGTACTCTGGGGCCAACGTCCTGACTTTC. This encodes CASSFLSYSGANVLTF.

The sample holds a few counts of this clone. The chain carries TRBV6-6 and TRBJ1-5; maybe TRBD1 (6 bases). In germline, CDR1 is MNHNY, CDR2 SVGAGI (reference sequence). The CDR3 spans 14 residues. V gave up 8 bases and J gave up 2 bases, with 13 bases separating them. The CDR3 coding sequence is TGTGCCAGCGGATTTACAGGGCGCAATCAGCCCCAGCATTTT. This encodes CASGFTGRNQPQHF.

The V call is TRBV5-6, the J call TRBJ2-5; 7 bases are a match to TRBD1. CDR1 is SGHDT and CDR2 is YYEEEE in the germline V gene. The V gene end was trimmed by 3 bases and the J gene end by 2 bases; junction bases not matched to a gene: 1. CDR3 length: 13 residues. DNA for the CDR3: TGTGCCAGCAGCTCGACAGGGCAAGAGACCCAGTACTTC. Its translation is CASSSTGQETQYF.

This clone was seen a handful of times. V usage is TRBV7-2 and J usage is TRBJ2-7, with 11 bases aligning to TRBD2. Germline trimming cut 4 bases from V and 3 bases from J; bases unmatched to any gene: 11. Germline CDR1 and CDR2: SGHTA and FQGNSA. The CDR3 has 17 amino acids. The CDR3 is CASSSGHSGRAGYEQYF. The CDR3 DNA follows: TGTGCCAGCAGCTCAGGACATAGCGGGAGGGCCGGCTACGAGCAGTACTTC.

The gene calls are TRBV2 and TRBJ1-2, with D unresolved. V was pared by 1 base and J by 4 bases, with 7 bases between. The CDR3 spans 13 residues. Per the germline V gene, CDR1 is SNHLY and CDR2 is FYNNEI. The CDR3 region has the DNA TGTGCCAGCAGTGAAGGTTCCCGCTATGGCTACACCTTC. It translates to CASSEGSRYGYTF.

This clone has more than one count but fewer than ten. The V and J genes are TRBV30 and TRBJ2-3; no definite D call. V lost 5 bases, J lost 1 base, and 4 bases lay in between. The CDR3 length is 11 residues. From germline, CDR1 is GTSNPN and CDR2 SVGIG (reference sequence). CDR3 protein: CAWAGTDTQYF. As DNA, the CDR3 is TGTGCCTGGGCGGGCACAGATACGCAGTATTTT.